The rows below give T cell receptor beta chains drawn from one sample of a study of prognosis after radiotherapy for stage I lung cancer. TCRdb re-derived calls from the multiplex PCR reads in MiXCR, one entry per CDR3 protein. The data contain fewer than 15,000 distinct CDR3 sequences, around 45% of them singletons. The starting material was PBMCs, obtained before or after stereotactic body radiation therapy (not recorded which). These TCRs come from a donor aged 50 or older with non-small cell lung cancer. Each CDR3 is given without its conserved first and last residue.

TRBV4-1,ASSRLGNQETQY
TRBV6-1,ASSGGHSCANVLT
TRBV3-1,ASSPRSNQPQH
TRBV30,AWWGRNGYT
TRBV6-2/TRBV6-3,ASSEQQQIATDTQY
TRBV5-1,ASSWDRTNYGYT
TRBV12-3/TRBV12-4,ASSPAQAGESKQY
TRBV7-2,ASSLGQYEQF
TRBV6-1,ASRPQDWDRDLAKNIQY
TRBV19,ASTIGVRGYT
TRBV30,AWSFWGQRNNEQF
TRBV18,ASSRRDARDEAF
TRBV5-1,ASSPYAGGGSDTQY
TRBV5-1,ASSSGQGMEGYT
TRBV12-3/TRBV12-4,ASSIHGEQY
TRBV20-1,SASGHVLTGETQY
TRBV7-9,ASSLGGPRPGLVVADTQY
TRBV6-2/TRBV6-3,ASSYLDTQY
TRBV5-6,ASSPDLAVRGTEAF
TRBV6-1,ASSPNMNSPLH
TRBV11-3,ASSLAAGTSGRFNEQF
TRBV5-4,ASSLARGVAGQETQY
TRBV30,AWSVEGIMGYT
TRBV3-1,ASSARTENTEAF
TRBV28,ASSLQTHYGYT
TRBV27,ASSLSGGSYNSPLH
TRBV7-6,ASSQSGDLGTEAF
TRBV5-4,ASSSNRGNYGYT
TRBV12-3/TRBV12-4,ASSLVALVRSSYNEQF
TRBV6-2/TRBV6-3,ASRTESSYEQY
TRBV30,AWSGRTEAF
TRBV6-1,ASSEGTGDYGYT
TRBV12-3/TRBV12-4,ASRTTGNTIY
TRBV30,AWSHRLRRETQY
TRBV7-9,AVTGTIDEKLF
TRBV27,ASSRTGLNSPLH
TRBV5-1,ASSLEQGAGGWATDTQY
TRBV20-1,SAQRGAETQY
TRBV7-2,ASSSLGLAGDTQY
TRBV7-2,ASSSGSLSLATQY
TRBV28,ASSLFPRGSGANVLT
TRBV11-2,ASRSPQEDRDDEQF
TRBV27,ASSHRSGETQY
TRBV6-4,ASSEAGGPSYEQY
TRBV13,ASTRQGVIYEQY
TRBV11-2,ASSLAPTPRGRGNEQF
TRBV20-1,SARYYNEQF
TRBV7-2,ASSPQGWTEAF
TRBV10-3,AISARQGTPGEQY
TRBV28,ASSFFGGSYEQY
TRBV2,ASRASEPYEQY
TRBV27,ASSLTSTDTQY